This TCR beta chain comes out of a study of T cell clones after liver transplantation. Profiled with immunoSEQ multiplex PCR; TCRdb holds only in-frame clones, not every one. Of 50,000 to 60,000 clones listed, 70% to 75% are singletons. The V end was cut by 0 bases, the J end by 4 bases, with 11 bases between. From germline, CDR1 is SGHNT and CDR2 YYREEE (reference sequence). The CDR3 is made up of 16 amino acids. The gene calls are TRBV5-4 and TRBJ2-6; perhaps D is TRBD1 or TRBD2 (6 bases each). The sequences come from CD4+ T cells from blood, collected at the 22-month timepoint. The receptor was isolated from a human patient who received a liver transplant. Part of the T cells may come from the graft donor. The CDR3 protein is CASSLVMGGGANVLTF. Written as DNA, the CDR3 is TGTGCCAGCAGCTTGGTAATGGGGGGCGGGGCCAACGTCCTGACTTTC.